This T cell receptor (beta chain) originates from a study of control samples from healthy donors and cancer patients. Sequencing used immunoSEQ multiplex PCR; TCRdb keeps in-frame clones, though not all of them. The data hold roughly 32,000 clones, with approximately 86% observed a single time. This TCR was recovered from a woman aged 40 to 50 with lung cancer. The sequenced sample was PBMCs.

The CDR3 coding sequence is TGTGCCAGCAGCCACCCGGTGGGGAGTCTTAACACTGAAGCTTTCTTT. It is translated as CASSHPVGSLNTEAFF. V is TRBV7-2 and J is TRBJ1-1; no reliable D call. The CDR3 sequence is 16 residues long. CDR1 is SGHTA and CDR2 is FQGNSA in the germline V gene. Trimming shortened V by 5 bases and J by 2 bases, and 18 bases separated the two germline ends.